Listed below are T cell receptor beta chains from one sample, sequenced in a study of STAT3 mutations in large granular lymphocyte leukemia. TCRdb keeps only in-frame clones here, not all; method: immunoSEQ multiplex PCR. This table holds roughly 31,000 clones, 65% to 80% found once. What was sequenced was peripheral blood mononuclear cells. Receptors originate from a woman in her forties or fifties with T-cell large granular lymphocyte leukemia. Some clones in this sample may be carry-over from other donors' samples. CDR3s include the opening cysteine and the closing phenylalanine or tryptophan. A D gene is named only where the DNA matches it firmly. Clone size is stated in some rows and not others, as once, few, many or a class when expanded.

TRBJ2-1,once,.,TRBV7-9,TGTGCCAGCAGCCCCGACGGAAGGAATGAGCAGTTCTTC,CASSPDGRNEQFF
TRBJ1-2,.,.,TRBV27,TGTGCCAGCAGTTTTCGGCCCTCCTCCGCCGTGGAGACTAACTACACCTTC,CASSFRPSSAVETNYTF
TRBJ1-4,.,.,TRBV13,TGTGCCAGCAGCTCCGTCTCAATAGGGAAACTGTTTTTT,CASSSVSIGKLFF
TRBJ2-3,.,TRBD1,TRBV5-4,TGTGCCAGCAGCTTTCCCGACAGGGCCACAAGTGATACGCAGTATTTT,CASSFPDRATSDTQYF
TRBJ2-7,.,.,TRBV5-6,TGTGCCAGCAGCTTGAAGGGGTCCTACGAGCAGTACTTC,CASSLKGSYEQYF
TRBJ2-1,.,TRBD2,TRBV18,TGTGCCAGCTCACTCGGACTAGCCTCGGATGAGCAGTTCTTC,CASSLGLASDEQFF
TRBJ2-7,.,.,TRBV30,TGTGCCTGGAGTGTACTCGCTGAGCAGTACTTC,CAWSVLAEQYF
TRBJ1-1,few,.,TRBV7-2,TGTGCCAGCAGCCGAGGGGTTACCGGGCCAGCTTTCTTT,CASSRGVTGPAFF
TRBJ1-2,.,.,TRBV7-2,TGTGCCAGCAGCTTATTGAGGGTGGAGGGCTACACCTTC,CASSLLRVEGYTF
TRBJ2-7,.,.,TRBV4-3,TGCGCCAGCAGCCAAGCGCGCGGCTACGAGCAGTACTTC,CASSQARGYEQYF
TRBJ2-7,.,TRBD1,TRBV6-5,TGTGCCAGCAGTTCTACCGGGACAGCAATCTACGAGCAGTACTTC,CASSSTGTAIYEQYF
TRBJ2-7,.,.,TRBV11-2,TGTGCCAGCAGCGTCCGCCTGGACTCTTACGAGCAGTACTTC,CASSVRLDSYEQYF
TRBJ2-2,.,TRBD2,TRBV7-8,TGTGCCAGCAGCTTAGTCCCCGGGACTAGCGGGAGGGAGCTGTTTTTT,CASSLVPGTSGRELFF
TRBJ2-7,.,TRBD1,TRBV28,TGTGCCAGCAGTTTGGGGACAGCCACCTACGAGCAGTACTTC,CASSLGTATYEQYF
TRBJ2-7,.,TRBD2,TRBV27,TGTGCCAGCAGATCGACTAGCGGGACCTACGAGCAGTACTTC,CASRSTSGTYEQYF
TRBJ2-3,.,.,TRBV4-3,TGCGCCAGCAGCCAAGAGGGGGTTGGAGGGTCAGATACGCAGTATTTT,CASSQEGVGGSDTQYF
TRBJ2-7,.,.,TRBV5-1,TGCGCCAGCAGCTTGATGGGGGCCGGCGAGCAGTACTTC,CASSLMGAGEQYF